The 15 T cell receptor beta chains presented below share a single source sample, sequenced in a study of spatial heterogeneity in lung cancer. Time point reported: sample taken at primary tumor resection. TCRdb re-derived calls from the 5' RACE reads in MiXCR, one entry per CDR3 protein. The sample yields approximately 40,000 distinct CDR3 sequences, approximately 14% seen once. Source: PBMCs, taken at surgery. These receptors were collected from a male donor with early-stage non-small cell lung cancer.

This clonotype was counted between two and nine times. The gene calls are TRBV7-2 and TRBJ2-3; weak D call: TRBD2 (6 bases). The V end was cut by 2 bases, the J end by 7 bases, with 19 bases between. This CDR3 is 16 amino acids long. CDR1 and CDR2 (germline): SGHTA, FQGNSA. Here the CDR3 reads CASSLSQGSGSYTQYF. The CDR3 DNA reads as TGTGCCAGCAGCTTATCCCAGGGTAGCGGCTCCTATACGCAGTATTTT.

CDR3 sequence reads: CASSQLDEQFF. In DNA form, the CDR3 reads TGTGCCAGCAGCCAACTTGATGAGCAGTTCTTC. The V call is TRBV3-1, the J call TRBJ2-1; D not resolved. The V and J ends lost 2 bases and 8 bases respectively, with 4 bases between them. Germline V lookup: CDR1 LGHDT, CDR2 YNNKEL (reference sequence). The CDR3 is 11 amino acids.

This clonotype occurred a few times. The CDR3 here is CASSPGSSYNEQFF. DNA of the CDR3: TGTGCCAGCAGCCCCGGATCCTCCTACAATGAGCAGTTCTTC. This sequence joins TRBV28 and TRBJ2-1; D unclear. The CDR3 runs to 14 residues. Per germline, CDR1 MDHEN and CDR2 SYDVKM. With 6 bases removed from V and 0 bases from J, the gap between germline ends came to 9 bases. Using reference TRBV28 and TRBJ2-1 for the parts outside the CDR3, the full variable domain is DVKVTQSSRYLVKRTGEKVFLECVQDMDHENMFWYRQDPGLGLRLIYFSYDVKMKEKGDIPEGYSVSREKKERFSLILESASTNQTSMYLCASSPGSSYNEQFFGPGTRLTVL.

The chain uses TRBV28 and TRBJ2-1; 11 bases align to TRBD2. The germline CDR1 and CDR2 sequences are MDHEN and SYDVKM. J gave up 6 bases and V 2 bases, and 3 bases lay outside the gene matches. This CDR3 spans 15 amino acids. CDR3 in DNA: TGTGCCAGCAGTTTAGGGACTAGCGGTTCCAATGAGCAGTTCTTC. It encodes CASSLGTSGSNEQFF.

V and J are TRBV12-3 or TRBV12-4 and TRBJ1-6; D remains ambiguous. The CDR3 is made up of 13 amino acids. The V gene lost 6 bases and the J gene lost 6 bases, with 9 bases spanning the gap. CDR3: CASSTSANSPLHF. CDR3 DNA sequence: TGTGCCAGCAGCACATCAGCTAATTCACCCCTCCACTTT.

This clonotype has a count of ten or more. The chain combines TRBV19 with TRBJ1-5; 8 bases map to TRBD1. Germline CDR1 and CDR2: LNHDA and SQIVND (reference sequence). The CDR3 has 13 amino acids. V lost 4 bases, J lost 11 bases, and 7 bases stayed unmatched. CDR3 sequence reads: CASSSGQGSAQHF. In DNA form, the CDR3 reads TGTGCCAGTAGTAGCGGACAGGGCAGCGCCCAGCATTTT.

This clonotype was seen at least ten times. V is TRBV7-2 and J is TRBJ1-6, with 7 positions matching TRBD1. The CDR3 contains 15 residues. J gave up 10 bases and V 1 base, and 7 bases lay outside the gene matches. From germline, CDR1 is SGHTA and CDR2 FQGNSA. The DNA of the CDR3 is TGTGCCAGCAGCTTAGGGGACAGTTTCCTATCACCCCTCCACTTT. It specifies CASSLGDSFLSPLHF. Variable domain in full (rest from reference TRBV7-2 and TRBJ1-6): GAGVSQSPSNKVTEKGKDVELRCDPISGHTALYWYRQSLGQGLEFLIYFQGNSAPDKSGLPSDRFSAERTGGSVSTLTIQRTQQEDSAVYLCASSLGDSFLSPLHFGNGTRLTVT.

Many counts were recorded for this clonotype. J is TRBJ2-7 and V is TRBV20-1; 7 bases align to TRBD1. Germline values: CDR1 DFQATT, CDR2 SNEGSKA (reference sequence). The V segment lost 5 bases and the J segment 1 base; nucleotides outside the gene matches: 5. The CDR3 has 13 amino acids. As DNA, the CDR3 is TGCAGTGCTTCCGGGACAGAGTCCTACGAGCAGTACTTC. Protein product: CSASGTESYEQYF.

The rearrangement links TRBV9 to TRBJ2-7; unclear D gene. The CDR3 runs 16 residues. The V end was cut by 1 base, the J end by 3 bases, with 17 bases between. The germline V gene has CDR1 SGDLS and CDR2 YYNGEE. The CDR3 protein is CASSVTIGSTLYEQYF. The CDR3 nucleotides read TGTGCCAGCAGCGTAACCATTGGCAGCACCCTCTACGAGCAGTACTTC.

The chain employs TRBV5-6 and TRBJ1-2; no firm D call. This CDR3 is 14 amino acids long. The germline V and J ends were trimmed by 1 base and 6 bases, with 13 bases remaining between them. CDR1 and CDR2 (germline): SGHDT, YYEEEE. The CDR3 nucleotides are TGTGCCAGCAGCTTGCCGCCGGGAGGAAATGGCTACACCTTC. Encoded protein: CASSLPPGGNGYTF.

The V gene is TRBV3-1, the J gene TRBJ1-4, with a possible D match to TRBD1 (6 bases). Germline V lookup: CDR1 LGHDT, CDR2 YNNKEL (reference sequence). Trimming removed 0 bases from V and 1 base from J, with 21 bases in between. The CDR3 is 20 residues long. In DNA, the CDR3 is TGTGCCAGCAGCCAAGATCCGTTAGGGCAGGGGAGAATAACTAATGAAAAACTGTTTTTT. This gives the protein CASSQDPLGQGRITNEKLFF. The whole variable domain, filled in from reference TRBV3-1 and TRBJ1-4, reads DTAVSQTPKYLVTQMGNDKSIKCEQNLGHDTMYWYKQDSKKFLKIMFSYNNKELIINETVPNRFSPKSPDKAHLNLHINSLELGDSAVYFCASSQDPLGQGRITNEKLFFGSGTQLSVL.

This clonotype showed up many times. The chain combines TRBV5-4 with TRBJ1-6; TRBD1 is a possible D gene (6 bases). Looked up from germline, CDR1 is SGHNT and CDR2 is YYREEE (reference sequence). CDR3 length equals 14 residues. Trimming took off 4 bases at V and 7 bases at J, with 12 bases between the two ends. The CDR3 spells CASSDTGNNSPLHF. CDR3 coding DNA: TGTGCCAGCAGCGATACAGGGAACAATTCACCCCTCCACTTT. The variable domain in full, completed from reference TRBV5-4 and TRBJ1-6, reads ETGVTQSPTHLIKTRGQQVTLRCSSQSGHNTVSWYQQALGQGPQFIFQYYREEENGRGNFPPRFSGLQFPNYSSELNVNALELDDSALYLCASSDTGNNSPLHFGNGTRLTVT.

The rearrangement links TRBV19 to TRBJ2-2; possible D gene TRBD2, 5 bases. Trimming left V 5 bases short and J 0 bases short, with 10 bases between. CDR1 is LNHDA, CDR2 SQIVND, per germline (reference sequence). The CDR3 has 15 residues. Here the CDR3 DNA reads TGTGCCAGTAGTCCGACTACCCCGAACACCGGGGAGCTGTTTTTT. This codes for CASSPTTPNTGELFF.

The chain carries TRBV20-1 and TRBJ1-2; D ambiguous. Per germline, CDR1 DFQATT and CDR2 SNEGSKA (reference sequence). Trimming pared 3 bases from V and 2 bases from J, leaving 10 bases between. The CDR3 contains 13 residues. CDR3 amino acids: CSASFPPNYGYTF. CDR3 in DNA: TGCAGTGCTAGTTTTCCCCCGAACTATGGCTACACCTTC.

This clonotype was seen repeatedly, ten times or more. As DNA, the CDR3 is TGTGCCAGCAGCTGGGAGGCGGACCGGTGGGTCACTGAAGCTTTCTTT. Translating gives CASSWEADRWVTEAFF. The chain couples TRBV5-6 to TRBJ1-1; no clear D. CDR3 length: 16 residues. Looked up from germline, CDR1 is SGHDT and CDR2 is YYEEEE. Trimming took off 3 bases at V and 4 bases at J, with 19 bases between the two ends.